Below, 32 T cell receptor beta chains from the same sample are listed, as sequenced in a study of post-analysis software for immune sequencing data. Regarding the study as a whole: Included in a set of roughly five TRBV segments more frequent in patients than controls were TRBV5-6, TRBV5-1 and TRBV20-1.

Prepared libraries of TCR beta cDNA carried unique molecular identifiers. TCRdb redid the calling of the PCR reads with MiXCR, one entry per CDR3 protein. This sample has roughly 400,000 distinct CDR3 sequences; approximately 37% occur once, and the top ten carry 6.5% to 8%. Their recognized antigens are unknown. The sample was blood. The receptors here all came from a girl aged 2 to 9 with multiple sclerosis.

A note on this clonotype: Compared with germline, one end of the junction differs, possibly owing to a read error. This chain connects TRBV7-9 to TRBJ1-2; D might be TRBD1 (5 bases). The CDR3 length is 16 residues. CDR1 is SEHNR and CDR2 is FQNEAQ in the germline V gene (reference sequence). CDR3 residues: CAGSSWAGRGDYGYTF. The DNA of the CDR3 is TGTGCCGGCAGCTCCTGGGCAGGGAGGGGAGACTATGGCTACACCTTC.

This chain uses TRBV29-1 with TRBJ2-5; D is perhaps TRBD1 (5 bases). The germline CDR1 and CDR2 sequences are SQVTM and ANQGSEA. The V gene lost 4 bases and the J gene lost 2 bases, with 11 bases spanning the gap. The CDR3 runs 13 residues. The DNA of the CDR3 is TGCAGCGTTGTTGACAGTCCACAAGAGACCCAGTACTTC. Protein sequence: CSVVDSPQETQYF. The variable domain in full, with the rest retrieved from reference TRBV29-1 and TRBJ2-5, is SAVISQKPSRDICQRGTSLTIQCQVDSQVTMMFWYRQQPGQSLTLIATANQGSEATYESGFVIDKFPISRPNLTFSTLTVSNMSPEDSSIYLCSVVDSPQETQYFGPGTRLLVL.

This clonotype has just a few counts. The rearrangement links TRBV29-1 to TRBJ2-7, with 7 bases fitting TRBD1. With V trimmed by 6 bases and J by 0 bases, 5 bases remained unmatched. This CDR3 is built from 13 residues. The germline V gene encodes CDR1 SQVTM and CDR2 ANQGSEA. CDR3 DNA: TGCAGCGTCCTAGGGGGCGGCTCCTACGAGCAGTACTTC. Protein product: CSVLGGGSYEQYF.

This clonotype was seen a handful of times. The V and J genes are TRBV7-9 and TRBJ2-1, with 12 positions matching TRBD2. CDR3 length: 16 residues. The germline V gene has CDR1 SEHNR and CDR2 FQNEAQ (reference sequence). V shed 5 bases and J 3 bases; nucleotides not matched to a gene: 5. The CDR3 loop reads CASSELAGGFYNEQFF. The CDR3 DNA is TGTGCCAGCAGCGAACTAGCGGGGGGTTTCTACAATGAGCAGTTCTTC.

This clonotype was seen more than once but under ten times. The CDR3 sequence is CASSYVLPGQTPYEQYF. The CDR3 DNA reads TGTGCCAGCAGTTACGTCCTACCGGGACAGACACCCTACGAGCAGTACTTC. This sequence joins TRBV6-5 and TRBJ2-7; 7 bases are a match to TRBD1. Germline V CDR1 and CDR2: MNHEY, SVGAGI. Trimming took 2 bases from V and 2 from J; bases not matched to a gene: 12. The CDR3 totals 17 residues.

The chain employs TRBV20-1 and TRBJ2-6; D unresolved. This CDR3 comprises 13 residues. Trimming pared 7 bases from V and 2 bases from J, leaving 9 bases between. Germline CDR1 and CDR2: DFQATT and SNEGSKA (reference sequence). CDR3 sequence: CSVLVPGANVLTF. In nucleotides, the CDR3 is TGCAGTGTTCTGGTACCTGGGGCCAACGTCCTGACTTTC.

The J gene is TRBJ1-5, the V gene TRBV6-1, with TRBD1 matching 8 bases. The length of the CDR3 is 17 residues. Trimming took 6 bases from V and 1 from J; bases not matched to a gene: 11. Germline CDR1 is MNHNS and CDR2 is SASEGT. CDR3 nucleotide sequence: TGTGCCAGCAGAAGGGCCCGGGACAGGTTGAGCAATCAGCCCCAGCATTTT. As protein: CASRRARDRLSNQPQHF.

The chain recombines TRBV29-1 with TRBJ1-1; unclear D gene. Germline V gene sequence: CDR1 SQVTM, CDR2 ANQGSEA. V dropped 6 bases and J dropped 2 bases, with 13 bases sitting between them. This CDR3 comprises 13 residues. CDR3 in amino acids: CSVGSGFNTEAFF. The CDR3, as DNA: TGCAGCGTCGGATCGGGGTTCAACACTGAAGCTTTCTTT.

This clonotype showed up just a few times. This chain links TRBV7-8 with TRBJ2-1; D unresolved. The J call may be wrong; the DNA end is better matched by TRBJ2-7. CDR3 length equals 11 residues. CDR1 and CDR2 from the germline V gene are SGHVS and FQNEAQ. The CDR3 DNA reads TGTGCCAGCAGCTCCACACACGAGCAGTACTTC. It codes for CASSSTHEQYF.

This clonotype was counted a few times. V usage is TRBV12-3 or TRBV12-4 and J usage is TRBJ2-3; possibly TRBD2 for D (6 bases). V lost 8 bases and J lost 3, with 9 bases in between. The CDR3 extends over 12 amino acids. CDR3 region: CASRGITDTQYF. The CDR3 coding sequence is TGTGCCAGCCGGGGGATTACAGATACGCAGTATTTT.

The gene calls are TRBV28 and TRBJ1-2; tentative D call: TRBD1 (6 bases). Germline V CDR1 and CDR2: MDHEN, SYDVKM. The germline V and J ends were trimmed by 6 bases and 1 base, with 12 bases remaining between them. The CDR3 runs to 14 residues. CDR3 residues: CASRTTGHNYGYTF. CDR3 DNA sequence: TGTGCCAGCAGGACGACAGGCCATAACTATGGCTACACCTTC.

The V and J genes are TRBV12-3 or TRBV12-4 and TRBJ2-1, with D maybe TRBD1 (6 bases). The CDR3 extends over 17 amino acids. V was trimmed by 6 bases and J by 0 bases, leaving 18 bases between them. The CDR3 sequence: CASSLDRLQTSYNEQFF. DNA of the CDR3: TGTGCCAGCAGCCTCGACAGGTTACAGACCTCCTACAATGAGCAGTTCTTC.

This clonotype appeared once. Here the CDR3 reads CSARRLAQTAYNEQFF. In nucleotides, the CDR3 is TGCAGTGCCCGGCGACTAGCCCAAACCGCCTACAATGAGCAGTTCTTC. The chain couples TRBV20-1 to TRBJ2-1; 7 bases match TRBD2. The J segment lost 2 bases and the V segment lost 6 bases, leaving 13 bases of the junction unmatched. The germline CDR1 and CDR2 sequences are DFQATT and SNEGSKA (reference sequence). This CDR3 is built from 16 residues.

This clonotype was observed a handful of times. The rearrangement uses TRBV15 and TRBJ2-6, with D possibly TRBD1 on 6 matching bases. V lost 5 bases, J lost 4 bases, and 15 bases lay in between. There are 16 residues in the CDR3. The germline gives CDR1 LNHNV, CDR2 YYDKDF (reference sequence). As DNA, the CDR3 is TGTGCCACCAGCTTAGGACAGAGCTCGGGGGCCAACGTCCTGACTTTC. Its translation is CATSLGQSSGANVLTF.

This clonotype was found a few times. The genes are TRBV29-1 and TRBJ2-1; perhaps TRBD1 as D (8 bases). Germline V gene lookup returns CDR1 SQVTM and CDR2 ANQGSEA. The CDR3 is 17 amino acids. Trimming left V 4 bases short and J 5 bases short, with 24 bases between. CDR3 nucleotide sequence: TGCAGCGTTGCCGACAGGGGTCGGGGCGGGAGAAACAATGAGCAGTTCTTC. It is translated as CSVADRGRGGRNNEQFF.

Turning to this clonotype: At one boundary the junction diverges from the germline segment, which might be a read error. The V gene is TRBV7-9, the J gene TRBJ1-5; D is ambiguous. Germline V lookup: CDR1 SEHNR, CDR2 FQNEAQ (reference sequence). The CDR3 sequence is 15 residues long. The DNA for the CDR3 is TGTGCCAGCGGCTTATTCCCTATCAATGGGCAGCCCCAGCATTTT. This gives the protein CASGLFPINGQPQHF. Filled out from reference TRBV7-9 and TRBJ1-5, the complete variable domain reads DTGVSQNPRHKITKRGQNVTFRCDPISEHNRLYWYRQTLGQGPEFLTYFQNEAQLEKSRLLSDRFSAERPKGSFSTLEIQRTEQGDSAMYLCASGLFPINGQPQHFGDGTRLSIL.

The chain uses TRBV29-1 and TRBJ1-1; weak D call: TRBD1 (5 bases). The germline CDR1 and CDR2 sequences are SQVTM and ANQGSEA. The CDR3 has 12 amino acids. V was pared by 6 bases and J by 8 bases, with 16 bases between. CDR3 protein: CSVLDSRPEAFF. The CDR3 nucleotides read TGCAGCGTCCTAGACAGCCGACCAGAAGCTTTCTTT.

The rearrangement uses TRBV28 and TRBJ1-1; 8 nucleotides match TRBD1. V lost 2 bases, J lost 5 bases, and 13 bases stayed unmatched. Germline lookup yields CDR1 MDHEN and CDR2 SYDVKM. The CDR3 sequence is 17 residues long. This CDR3 reads CASSLTSGGLGVTEAFF. The CDR3 region has the DNA TGTGCCAGCAGTTTAACCTCAGGGGGCCTAGGGGTAACTGAAGCTTTCTTT.

The chain is built from TRBV20-1 and TRBJ1-5; TRBD1 aligns across 11 bases. Germline V gene data show CDR1 as DFQATT and CDR2 as SNEGSKA (reference sequence). Losses at the gene ends were 6 bases for V and 6 bases for J; bases not matched to a gene: 7. This CDR3 region has 14 residues. CDR3: CSARTGGEVQPQHF. In DNA, the CDR3 is TGCAGTGCGCGGACAGGGGGCGAGGTTCAGCCCCAGCATTTT.

With regard to this clonotype: A read error may explain this, as a much larger clone is one base away. This chain joins TRBV7-3 and TRBJ2-5; D is perhaps TRBD1 (5 bases). Germline CDR1 SGHTA, CDR2 FQGTGA. The CDR3 is 13 residues long. Deletions cut 5 bases from V and 4 bases from J, with 11 bases between. The CDR3, as DNA: TGTGCCAGCAGCGCGGACAAGGGAGAGACCCAGTACTTC. It is translated as CASSADKGETQYF.

V gene TRBV9 combines with J gene TRBJ1-2, with D possibly being TRBD1 (6 bases). Trimming stripped 8 bases from V and 4 bases from J, with 18 bases between. The germline CDR1 and CDR2 sequences are SGDLS and YYNGEE. This CDR3 region has 14 residues. This CDR3 reads CASSIDFRGYGYTF. As DNA, the CDR3 is TGTGCCAGTAGCATAGACTTCAGGGGCTATGGCTACACCTTC.

The V gene is TRBV28, the J gene TRBJ2-4, with 12 nucleotides matching TRBD1. The J call may be mistaken, given a closer DNA end match to TRBJ2-7. The CDR3 runs 16 residues. Germline V gene sequence: CDR1 MDHEN, CDR2 SYDVKM. CDR3 nucleotides: TGTGCCAGCAGTTCTTCCGGGACAGGGGGCGGAGGCGAGCAGTACTTC. Translated: CASSSSGTGGGGEQYF.

The chain uses TRBV6-5 and TRBJ2-5; 7 bases fit TRBD2. The CDR3 extends over 14 amino acids. CDR1 MNHEY and CDR2 SVGAGI come from the germline V gene. V shed 2 bases and J 13 bases; nucleotides not matched to a gene: 13. CDR3 DNA sequence: TGTGCCAGCAGTTACACGGGGGGACCCTACGAGCGGTACTTC. Translation gives CASSYTGGPYERYF.

This clonotype turned up a few times. The chain links TRBV12-3 or TRBV12-4 to TRBJ2-1; D possibly matches TRBD1 or TRBD2 (6 bases each). Trimming shortened V by 5 bases and J by 2 bases, and 13 bases separated the two germline ends. This CDR3 is 15 amino acids long. The CDR3 DNA reads as TGTGCCAGCAGTCCACTGGGGGGCCCCTACAATGAGCAGTTCTTC. Translating gives CASSPLGGPYNEQFF.

Only a few counts were recorded for this clonotype. The chain combines TRBV28 with TRBJ2-5; D unresolved. V gave up 10 bases and J gave up 1 base, with 13 bases separating them. CDR1 MDHEN and CDR2 SYDVKM come from the germline V gene. The CDR3 length is 13 residues. CDR3 amino acids: CATHRAAQETQYF. The CDR3 coding sequence is TGTGCCACCCATAGGGCAGCCCAAGAGACCCAGTACTTC.

CDR3: CSARDFRRLAGGGETQYF. CDR3 DNA: TGCAGTGCTAGAGATTTCCGCCGACTAGCGGGAGGAGGGGAGACCCAGTACTTC. This rearrangement joins TRBV20-1 to TRBJ2-5; TRBD2 matches at 13 bases. The CDR3 loop spans 18 amino acids. Germline lookup yields CDR1 DFQATT and CDR2 SNEGSKA (reference sequence). Trimming removed 0 bases from V and 5 bases from J; junction bases left unmatched: 12.

This rearrangement joins TRBV18 to TRBJ1-2; D remains ambiguous. This CDR3 has 14 residues. The germline V and J ends were trimmed by 0 bases and 3 bases, with 8 bases remaining between them. Germline assignment: CDR1 KGHSH and CDR2 LQKENI. The DNA of the CDR3 is TGTGCCAGCTCACCACCATGGGGTGACTATGGCTACACCTTC. Translating gives CASSPPWGDYGYTF.

The CDR3 region has the DNA TGTGCCAGCAGTTACGGGGGGAATGGCTACACCTTC. Its protein product is CASSYGGNGYTF. V is TRBV6-5 and J is TRBJ1-2; D may be TRBD1 (5 bases). Trimming pared 2 bases from V and 6 bases from J, leaving 7 bases between. The CDR3 has 12 amino acids. The germline gives CDR1 MNHEY, CDR2 SVGAGI.

The chain is built from TRBV6-4 and TRBJ2-2; the D call may be TRBD1 or TRBD2 (5 bases each). The V gene's germline CDR1 is MRHNA and CDR2 SNTAGT. CDR3 size: 11 residues. V was pared by 11 bases and J by 7 bases, with 11 bases between. The CDR3 DNA is TGTGCCGGGGGATTCGGCGGGGAGCTGTTTTTT. Amino acids: CAGGFGGELFF.

This clonotype came up a few times. The CDR3 loop is CSASIPRQGSYEQYF. In nucleotides, the CDR3 is TGCAGTGCTAGTATCCCGAGACAGGGGTCTTACGAGCAGTACTTC. V is TRBV20-1 and J is TRBJ2-7, with 8 bases aligning to TRBD1. Germline-derived CDR1 and CDR2 are DFQATT and SNEGSKA (reference sequence). V shed 3 bases and J 4 bases; nucleotides not matched to a gene: 11. CDR3 length equals 15 residues.

This chain uses TRBV4-1 with TRBJ2-7; no definite D call. From germline, CDR1 is MGHRA and CDR2 YSYEKL. The CDR3 totals 15 residues. Trimming left V 0 bases short and J 2 bases short, with 11 bases between. CDR3 DNA sequence: TGCGCCAGCAGCCAAGAACCGGGCAGTACCTACGAGCAGTACTTC. It specifies CASSQEPGSTYEQYF.

J is TRBJ1-1 and V is TRBV12-3 or TRBV12-4; 7 bases align to TRBD1. The CDR3 extends over 13 amino acids. V lost 10 bases, J lost 11 bases, and 16 bases stayed unmatched. For the CDR3, the DNA is TGTGCCATTTCGACAGGGCTAATAATAGAGGCTTTCTTT. Residues: CAISTGLIIEAFF.